Here is one T cell receptor beta chain with its context. Its target is not known. It was autoimmune disease history or systemic immunosuppression that excluded patients. The source of the sample is a study of OX40 agonist ivuxolimab in advanced cancers. Trimming stripped 0 bases from V and 4 bases from J, with 7 bases between. The germline V gene has CDR1 MNHEY and CDR2 SMNVEV (reference sequence). The CDR3 has 14 amino acids. Assay used: immunoSEQ multiplex PCR; TCRdb lists only in-frame clones, some missing. The sample gives roughly 60,000 clones, roughly 91% of which show up once; 20% to 30% is in the top ten. Study conclusions and caveats: There was clonal expansion of CD4+ and CD8+ blood T cells by week 6 at 0.1 to 3.0 mg/kg. It was also the case that some nonresponders had low normalized T-cell clonal expansion.

The chain uses TRBV27 and TRBJ2-1; D may match TRBD1 or TRBD2 (5 bases each). This receptor was obtained from an adult with an advanced solid tumor such as melanoma, head and neck, liver or kidney cancer. Here the sequenced sample was CD4+ or CD8+ T cells sorted from blood, taken in a trial of the OX40 agonist ivuxolimab. The CDR3 loop is CASSLSGRYNEQFF. The CDR3, as DNA: TGTGCCAGCAGTTTATCGGGACGGTACAATGAGCAGTTCTTC.